Below, 2 T cell receptor beta chains from the same sample are listed, as sequenced in a study of T cells in Graves' hyperthyroidism and ophthalmopathy. It was RNA transcripts that yielded the amplified TCR beta CDR3 regions. First-round RT-PCR with HTBI primers amplified the TCR CDR3 region. TCRdb used MiXCR to reprocess the multiplex PCR reads, holding one entry per CDR3 protein. The sample lists around 540,000 distinct CDR3 sequences; 46% were seen once. The sequencing input was peripheral blood or thyroid tissue (not recorded which). The receptors originated from a woman aged 18-35 years with Graves' hyperthyroidism.

This clonotype was picked up many times. This chain uses TRBV24-1 with TRBJ2-5; 8 bases are shared with TRBD2. Germline values: CDR1 KGHDR, CDR2 SFDVKD. This CDR3 has 14 residues. With 5 bases clipped from V and 2 bases from J, the junction kept 3 bases outside the gene matches. CDR3 sequence: CATSGTSGQETQYF. The CDR3 region has the DNA TGTGCCACCAGTGGCACTAGCGGTCAAGAGACCCAGTACTTC.

In this sample, this clonotype turned up many times. The chain links TRBV7-2 to TRBJ1-2; 8 bases are a match to TRBD1. Germline trimming cut 5 bases from V and 6 bases from J; bases unmatched to any gene: 5. The germline gives CDR1 SGHTA, CDR2 FQGNSA. The CDR3 covers 13 residues. The CDR3 reads CASSRQGRNGYTF. As DNA, the CDR3 is TGTGCCAGCAGCCGACAGGGGCGTAATGGCTACACCTTC.